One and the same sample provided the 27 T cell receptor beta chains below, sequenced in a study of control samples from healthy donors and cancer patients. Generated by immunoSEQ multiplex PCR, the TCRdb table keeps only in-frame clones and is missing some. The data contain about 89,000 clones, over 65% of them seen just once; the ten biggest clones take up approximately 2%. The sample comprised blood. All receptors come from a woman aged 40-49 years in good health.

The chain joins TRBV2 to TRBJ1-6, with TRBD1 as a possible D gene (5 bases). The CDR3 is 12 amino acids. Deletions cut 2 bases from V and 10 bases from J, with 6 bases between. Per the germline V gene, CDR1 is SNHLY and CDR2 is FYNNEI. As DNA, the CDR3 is TGTGCCAGCAGTGAATGGGGCTCACCCCTCCACTTT. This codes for CASSEWGSPLHF.

The CDR3 here is CASTAGGDEQYF. The CDR3 bases are TGTGCCAGCACCGCCGGGGGGGACGAGCAGTACTTC. The rearrangement uses TRBV7-2 and TRBJ2-7; 8 bases match TRBD2. Unmatched junction bases numbered 4, after V lost 7 bases and J lost 5 bases. Germline V gene data show CDR1 as SGHTA and CDR2 as FQGNSA. The CDR3 is made up of 12 amino acids.

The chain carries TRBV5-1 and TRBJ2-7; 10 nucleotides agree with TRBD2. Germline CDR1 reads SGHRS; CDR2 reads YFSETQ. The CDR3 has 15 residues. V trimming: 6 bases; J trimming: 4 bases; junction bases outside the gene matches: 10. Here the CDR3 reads CASTPRSGGAYEQYF. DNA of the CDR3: TGCGCCAGCACCCCCCGAAGCGGGGGGGCGTACGAGCAGTACTTC.

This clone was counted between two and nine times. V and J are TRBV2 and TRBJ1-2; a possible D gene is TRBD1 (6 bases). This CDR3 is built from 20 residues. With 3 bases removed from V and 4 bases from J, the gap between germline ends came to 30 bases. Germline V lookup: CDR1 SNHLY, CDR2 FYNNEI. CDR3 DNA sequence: TGTGCCAGCAGTGACCCATATGTGAGGGACATAAAATCGGGTGGCTATGGCTACACCTTC. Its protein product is CASSDPYVRDIKSGGYGYTF.

The DNA of the CDR3 is TGTGCCAGTAGCCCCCACAGGGCCCGGAGGGACACTGAAGCTTTCTTT. Protein: CASSPHRARRDTEAFF. V gene TRBV19 combines with J gene TRBJ1-1, with D tentatively TRBD1 (6 bases). Germline V gene lookup returns CDR1 LNHDA and CDR2 SQIVND (reference sequence). Trimming stripped 6 bases from V and 3 bases from J, with 20 bases between. The CDR3 contains 16 residues.

CDR3 protein: CASSSRTSGGLSSYNEQFF. CDR3 bases: TGTGCCAGCAGCTCACGGACTAGCGGGGGCCTTAGCTCCTACAATGAGCAGTTCTTC. The chain carries TRBV7-2 and TRBJ2-1, with 13 nucleotides matching TRBD2. The CDR3 has 19 residues. Trimming took 4 bases from V and 0 from J; bases not matched to a gene: 9. Germline V gene lookup returns CDR1 SGHTA and CDR2 FQGNSA.

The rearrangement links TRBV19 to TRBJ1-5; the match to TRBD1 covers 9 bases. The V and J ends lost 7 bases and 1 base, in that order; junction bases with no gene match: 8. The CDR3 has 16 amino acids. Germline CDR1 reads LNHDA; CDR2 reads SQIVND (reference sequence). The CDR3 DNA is TGTGCCAGTATGCGGGACAGGGAGTGGAGCAATCAGCCCCAGCATTTT. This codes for CASMRDREWSNQPQHF.

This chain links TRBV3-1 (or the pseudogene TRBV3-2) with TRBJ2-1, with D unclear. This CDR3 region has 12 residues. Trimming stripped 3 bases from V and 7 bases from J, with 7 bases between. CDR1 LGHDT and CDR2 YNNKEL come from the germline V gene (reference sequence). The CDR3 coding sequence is TGTGCCAGCAGCCAGATGGGTAATGAGCAGTTCTTC. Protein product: CASSQMGNEQFF.

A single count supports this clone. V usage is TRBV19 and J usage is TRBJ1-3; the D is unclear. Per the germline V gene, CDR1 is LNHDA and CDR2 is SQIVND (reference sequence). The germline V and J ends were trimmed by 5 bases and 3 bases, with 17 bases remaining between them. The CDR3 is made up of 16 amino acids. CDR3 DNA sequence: TGTGCCAGTAGTTCCGACGCCGGCGGGCATGGAAACACCATATATTTT. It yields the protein CASSSDAGGHGNTIYF.

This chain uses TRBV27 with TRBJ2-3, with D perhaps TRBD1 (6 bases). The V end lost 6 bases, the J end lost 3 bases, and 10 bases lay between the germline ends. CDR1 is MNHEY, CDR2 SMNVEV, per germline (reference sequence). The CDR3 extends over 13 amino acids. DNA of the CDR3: TGTGCCAGCAGCCACCAGGGGACAGATACGCAGTATTTT. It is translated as CASSHQGTDTQYF.

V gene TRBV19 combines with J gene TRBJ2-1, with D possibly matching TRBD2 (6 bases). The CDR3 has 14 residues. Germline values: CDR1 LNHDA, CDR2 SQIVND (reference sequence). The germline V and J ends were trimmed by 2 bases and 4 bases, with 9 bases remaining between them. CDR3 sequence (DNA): TGTGCCAGTAGTATAACGGGGGTGTACAATGAGCAGTTCTTC. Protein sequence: CASSITGVYNEQFF.

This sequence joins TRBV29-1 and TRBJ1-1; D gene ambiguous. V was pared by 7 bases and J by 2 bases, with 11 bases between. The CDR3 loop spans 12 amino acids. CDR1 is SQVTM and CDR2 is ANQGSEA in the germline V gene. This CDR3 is CSGTRRNTEAFF. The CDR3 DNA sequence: TGCAGCGGTACCAGGCGAAACACTGAAGCTTTCTTT.

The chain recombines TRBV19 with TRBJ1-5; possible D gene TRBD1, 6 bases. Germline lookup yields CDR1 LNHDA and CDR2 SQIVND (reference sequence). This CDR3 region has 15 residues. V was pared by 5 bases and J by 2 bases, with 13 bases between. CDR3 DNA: TGTGCCAGTAGTTGGTCTGCAGGGGGCAATCAGCCCCAGCATTTT. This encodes CASSWSAGGNQPQHF. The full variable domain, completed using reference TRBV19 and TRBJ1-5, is DGGITQSPKYLFRKEGQNVTLSCEQNLNHDAMYWYRQDPGQGLRLIYYSQIVNDFQKGDIAEGYSVSREKKESFPLTVTSAQKNPTAFYLCASSWSAGGNQPQHFGDGTRLSIL.

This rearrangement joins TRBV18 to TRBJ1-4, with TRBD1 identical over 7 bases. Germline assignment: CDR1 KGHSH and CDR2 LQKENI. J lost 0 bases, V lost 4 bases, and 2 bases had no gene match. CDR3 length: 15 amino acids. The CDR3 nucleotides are TGTGCCAGCTCACTTCAGGGGGCAACTAATGAAAAACTGTTTTTT. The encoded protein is CASSLQGATNEKLFF.

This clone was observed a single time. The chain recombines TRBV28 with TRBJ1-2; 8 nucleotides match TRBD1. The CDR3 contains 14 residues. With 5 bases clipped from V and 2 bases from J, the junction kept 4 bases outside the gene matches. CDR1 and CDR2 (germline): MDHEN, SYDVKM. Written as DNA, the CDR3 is TGTGCCAGCAGTACAACAGGGGGAAACTATGGCTACACCTTC. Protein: CASSTTGGNYGYTF.

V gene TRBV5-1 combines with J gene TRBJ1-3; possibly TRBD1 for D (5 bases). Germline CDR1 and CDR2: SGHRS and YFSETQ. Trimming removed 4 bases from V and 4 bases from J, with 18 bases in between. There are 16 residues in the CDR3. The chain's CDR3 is CASSPDFGARGNTIYF. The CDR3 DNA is TGCGCCAGCAGCCCCGATTTTGGGGCGCGGGGAAACACCATATATTTT.

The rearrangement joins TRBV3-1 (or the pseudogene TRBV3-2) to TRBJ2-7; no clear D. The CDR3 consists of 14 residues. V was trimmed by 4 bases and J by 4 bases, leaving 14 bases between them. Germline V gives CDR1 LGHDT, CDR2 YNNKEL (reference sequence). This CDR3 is CASSPNNLLYEQYF. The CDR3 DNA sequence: TGTGCCAGCAGCCCCAATAACTTGTTATACGAGCAGTACTTC.

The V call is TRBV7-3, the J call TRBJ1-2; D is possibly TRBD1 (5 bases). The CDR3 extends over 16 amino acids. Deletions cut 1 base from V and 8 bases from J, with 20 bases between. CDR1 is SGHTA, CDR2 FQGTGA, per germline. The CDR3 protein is CASSLNSGGSPTGYTF. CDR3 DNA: TGTGCCAGCAGCTTAAACTCGGGGGGATCGCCTACAGGCTACACCTTC.

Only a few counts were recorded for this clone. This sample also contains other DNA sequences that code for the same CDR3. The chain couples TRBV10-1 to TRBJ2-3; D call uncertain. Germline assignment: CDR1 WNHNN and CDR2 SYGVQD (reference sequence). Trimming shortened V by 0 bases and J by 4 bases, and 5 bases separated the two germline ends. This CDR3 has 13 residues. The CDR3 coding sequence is TGCGCCAGCAGTGAGTCCCGGTCAGATACGCAGTATTTT. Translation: CASSESRSDTQYF.

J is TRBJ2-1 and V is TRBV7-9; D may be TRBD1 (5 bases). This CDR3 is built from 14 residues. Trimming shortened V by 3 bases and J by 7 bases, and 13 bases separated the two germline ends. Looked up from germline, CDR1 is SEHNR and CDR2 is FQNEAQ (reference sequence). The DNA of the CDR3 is TGTGCCAGCAGCTTCTGGGGCCTGGGGAATGAGCAGTTCTTC. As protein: CASSFWGLGNEQFF.

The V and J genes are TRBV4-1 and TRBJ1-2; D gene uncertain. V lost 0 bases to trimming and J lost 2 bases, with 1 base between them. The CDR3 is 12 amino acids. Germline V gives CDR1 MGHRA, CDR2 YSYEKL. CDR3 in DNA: TGCGCCAGCAGCCAAGAAAACTATGGCTACACCTTC. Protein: CASSQENYGYTF.

CDR3 coding DNA: TGTGCCAGCAGCCCGACAGGGCGGAACACTGAAGCTTTCTTT. Translating gives CASSPTGRNTEAFF. V usage is TRBV6-5 and J usage is TRBJ1-1; 7 nucleotides line up with TRBD1. Trimming cost V 6 bases and J 1 base; bases outside gene matches: 5. Germline V gene data show CDR1 as MNHEY and CDR2 as SVGAGI. The length of the CDR3 is 14 residues.

The CDR3 DNA sequence: TGTGCCAGCAGGGCTTTAGCGGGGGGAGGCGAGCAGTACTTC. Its translation: CASRALAGGGEQYF. The chain couples TRBV2 to TRBJ2-7; 10 bases align to TRBD2. This CDR3 is 14 amino acids long. Germline V CDR1 and CDR2: SNHLY, FYNNEI. Trimming removed 6 bases from V and 6 bases from J; junction bases left unmatched: 8.

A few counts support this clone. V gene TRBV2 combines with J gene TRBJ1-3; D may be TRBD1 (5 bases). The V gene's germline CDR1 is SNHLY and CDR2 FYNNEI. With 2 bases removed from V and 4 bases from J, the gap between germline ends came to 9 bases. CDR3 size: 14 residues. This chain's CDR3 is CASSEWGRGNTIYF. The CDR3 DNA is TGTGCCAGCAGTGAATGGGGGAGAGGAAACACCATATATTTT.

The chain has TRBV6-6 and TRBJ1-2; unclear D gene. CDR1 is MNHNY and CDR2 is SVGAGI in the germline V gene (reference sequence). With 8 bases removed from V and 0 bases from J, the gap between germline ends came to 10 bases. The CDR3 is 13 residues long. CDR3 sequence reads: CASSADPNYGYTF. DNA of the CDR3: TGTGCCAGCTCCGCGGACCCTAACTATGGCTACACCTTC.

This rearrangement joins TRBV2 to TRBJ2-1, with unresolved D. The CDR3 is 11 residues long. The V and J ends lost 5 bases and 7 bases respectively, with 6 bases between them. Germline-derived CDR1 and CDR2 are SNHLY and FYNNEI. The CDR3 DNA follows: TGTGCCAGCAGTCTTGGAAATGAGCAGTTCTTC. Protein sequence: CASSLGNEQFF.

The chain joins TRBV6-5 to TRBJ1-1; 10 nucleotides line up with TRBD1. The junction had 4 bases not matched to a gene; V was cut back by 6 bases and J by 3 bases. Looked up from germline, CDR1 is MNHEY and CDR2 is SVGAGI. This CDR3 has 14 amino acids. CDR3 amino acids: CASRTGGRDTEAFF. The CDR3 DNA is TGTGCCAGCAGGACAGGGGGCCGTGACACTGAAGCTTTCTTT.